A single sample is the source of the 10 T cell receptor beta chains below, sequenced in a study of blood T cell repertoires in COVID-19 (dated by TCRdb to 2018 to 2020). The library was built by means of the immunoSEQ multiplex PCR assay. The immuneACCESS repertoire file appears here via TCRdb, limited to in-frame rearrangements. These files lack a portion of the clones; in checked studies, under half of the deficit traces to unresolved V genes, and the cause of the others is not known. A total of 100,000 to 150,000 clones appear in this sample, roughly 90% of them only once. 1.2% of the sample goes to the ten largest clones. Source material: peripheral blood. Every receptor here comes from a woman older than 75 with acute or convalescent COVID-19.

Only a few counts were recorded for this clone. The V and J genes are TRBV28 and TRBJ1-3; TRBD1 aligns across 7 bases. Germline V CDR1 and CDR2: MDHEN, SYDVKM. The ends lost 2 bases at V and 2 bases at J; junction bases unmatched: 9. This CDR3 has 17 residues. The CDR3 DNA reads TGTGCCAGCAGTTTACGGACAGGCCTCCCAACTGGAAACACCATATATTTT. Its translation is CASSLRTGLPTGNTIYF.

This clone was counted a single time. V is TRBV6-5 and J is TRBJ2-1; 7 bases map to TRBD2. This CDR3 region has 15 residues. Germline V lookup: CDR1 MNHEY, CDR2 SVGAGI. V lost 2 bases, J lost 4 bases, and 5 bases stayed unmatched. In DNA, the CDR3 is TGTGCCAGCAGTTACGACCGGACTAGTTACAATGAGCAGTTCTTC. It specifies CASSYDRTSYNEQFF.

The chain joins TRBV3-1 (or the pseudogene TRBV3-2) to TRBJ1-1; the D gene is possibly TRBD1 (5 bases). The germline V and J ends were trimmed by 3 bases and 1 base, with 9 bases remaining between them. The CDR3 length is 14 residues. The V gene's germline CDR1 is LGHDT and CDR2 YNNKEL (reference sequence). The CDR3 sequence: CASSQEDRNTEAFF. The CDR3 DNA is TGTGCCAGCAGCCAGGAAGACAGGAACACTGAAGCTTTCTTT.

On this clone itself: This same CDR3 is encoded by further DNA sequences in the sample. V is TRBV9 and J is TRBJ2-1; tentative D call: TRBD2 (6 bases). CDR3 length equals 14 residues. The germline CDR1 and CDR2 sequences are SGDLS and YYNGEE. Trimming took 2 bases from V and 2 from J, leaving 8 bases between them. CDR3 sequence (DNA): TGTGCCAGCAGCGTTGGGGGGACCTACAATGAGCAGTTCTTC. This sequence encodes CASSVGGTYNEQFF.

The chain couples TRBV10-3 to TRBJ1-2, with D uncertain. Germline CDR1 and CDR2: ENHRY and SYGVKD. Deletions cut 11 bases from V and 0 bases from J, with 13 bases between. This CDR3 contains 13 residues. The CDR3 sequence is CAVQALPNYGYTF. DNA for the CDR3: TGTGCCGTCCAAGCCCTACCTAACTATGGCTACACCTTC.

This chain joins TRBV7-9 and TRBJ1-5; 9 nucleotides match TRBD1. The trim removed 6 bases at V and 4 bases at J, leaving 10 bases unmatched. The CDR3 is made up of 16 amino acids. Germline assignment: CDR1 SEHNR and CDR2 FQNEAQ (reference sequence). The CDR3 sequence is CASSGIGTGSNQPQHF. The CDR3 coding sequence is TGTGCCAGCAGTGGGATCGGGACAGGGTCAAATCAGCCCCAGCATTTT.

The chain uses TRBV4-1 and TRBJ2-5; 14 bases are shared with TRBD2. This CDR3 spans 20 amino acids. With 0 bases clipped from V and 4 bases from J, the junction kept 13 bases outside the gene matches. Germline V CDR1 and CDR2: MGHRA, YSYEKL. This CDR3 is CASSQDPGLAGGSMGETQYF. The DNA for the CDR3 is TGCGCCAGCAGCCAAGACCCCGGACTAGCGGGAGGATCTATGGGAGAGACCCAGTACTTC.

This clone was recorded a few times. The chain joins TRBV24-1 to TRBJ2-3, with D possibly TRBD1 on 6 matching bases. In germline, CDR1 is KGHDR, CDR2 SFDVKD. The CDR3 has 15 residues. V was clipped by 4 bases and J by 4 bases, with 14 bases between them. CDR3 DNA: TGTGCCACCAGTGACCCCTTACAGGGCTCAGATACGCAGTATTTT. Translating gives CATSDPLQGSDTQYF.

The chain is built from TRBV11-2 and TRBJ1-2; 10 bases fit TRBD1. The V segment lost 5 bases and the J segment 5 bases; nucleotides outside the gene matches: 5. CDR1 SGHAT and CDR2 FQNNGV come from the germline V gene. The CDR3 totals 14 residues. CDR3: CASSAWTGGYGYTF. The CDR3 bases are TGTGCCAGCAGCGCCTGGACAGGGGGATATGGCTACACCTTC.

V gene TRBV9 combines with J gene TRBJ2-3; TRBD2 might be the D (6 bases). Germline values: CDR1 SGDLS, CDR2 YYNGEE. The V gene lost 0 bases and the J gene lost 5 bases, with 19 bases spanning the gap. The CDR3 extends over 17 amino acids. The CDR3 loop is CASSVEGSSANLDTQYF. The CDR3 region has the DNA TGTGCCAGCAGCGTAGAAGGATCTAGCGCGAACCTAGATACGCAGTATTTT.